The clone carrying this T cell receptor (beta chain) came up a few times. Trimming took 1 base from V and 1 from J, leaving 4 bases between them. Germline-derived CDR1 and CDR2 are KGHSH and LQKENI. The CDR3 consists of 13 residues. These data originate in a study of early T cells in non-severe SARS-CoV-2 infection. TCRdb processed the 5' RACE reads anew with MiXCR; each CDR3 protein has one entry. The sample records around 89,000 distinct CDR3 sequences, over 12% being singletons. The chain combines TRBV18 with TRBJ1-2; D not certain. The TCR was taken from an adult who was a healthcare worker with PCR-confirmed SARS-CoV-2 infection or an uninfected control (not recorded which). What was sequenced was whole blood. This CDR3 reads CASSPRFNYGYTF. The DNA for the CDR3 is TGTGCCAGCTCACCACGGTTTAACTATGGCTACACCTTC.